This TCR beta chain derives from a study of PD-1 blockade in classical Hodgkin lymphoma. Notes on the study in general: Newly diagnosed patients were reported to start with lower TCR diversity than healthy donors.

The assay was immunoSEQ multiplex PCR, and TCRdb's table has in-frame clones only and misses some. The data contain 13,000 to 15,000 clones, 80% to 90% of them singletons. The V end was cut by 6 bases, the J end by 7 bases, with 12 bases between. Germline CDR1 reads MNHEY; CDR2 reads SMNVEV (reference sequence). The CDR3 runs 12 residues. Specified time point: cycle 4 day 1 (C4D1), after 5 to 7 weeks of nivolumab. Every patient was affected by relapse after autologous stem cell transplantation, while exposure to brentuximab vedotin was not uniform. With regard to this clone: Antigen: not known.

This TCR was sampled from a human donor with classical Hodgkin lymphoma. The chain has TRBV27 and TRBJ1-1; tentative D call: TRBD1 (6 bases). The source material was peripheral blood mononuclear cells (PBMCs), sampled before the fourth cycle of nivolumab. CDR3 sequence reads: CASSGGNLEAFF. The CDR3 DNA reads as TGTGCCAGCAGCGGGGGCAATCTTGAAGCTTTCTTT.